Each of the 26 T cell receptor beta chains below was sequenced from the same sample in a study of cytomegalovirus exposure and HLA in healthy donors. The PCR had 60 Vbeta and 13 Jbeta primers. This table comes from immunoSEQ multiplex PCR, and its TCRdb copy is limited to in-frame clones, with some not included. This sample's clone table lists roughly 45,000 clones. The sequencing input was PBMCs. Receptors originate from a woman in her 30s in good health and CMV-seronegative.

Written as DNA, the CDR3 is TGTGCCTGGAGATCAGATCCCTCTGGAAACACCATATATTTT. The encoded protein is CAWRSDPSGNTIYF. The rearrangement joins TRBV30 to TRBJ1-3; D is unclear. V was pared by 3 bases and J by 0 bases, with 9 bases between. This CDR3 region has 14 residues. Germline CDR1 is GTSNPN and CDR2 is SVGIG (reference sequence).

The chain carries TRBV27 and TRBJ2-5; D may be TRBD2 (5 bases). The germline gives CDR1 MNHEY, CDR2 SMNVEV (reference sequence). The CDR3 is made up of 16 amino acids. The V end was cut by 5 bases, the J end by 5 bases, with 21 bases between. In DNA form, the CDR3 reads TGTGCCAGCAGTACCCTTAGAGGGTATGGCGTGGAGACCCAGTACTTC. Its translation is CASSTLRGYGVETQYF.

The CDR3 DNA reads as TGTGCCACCAGCAGAGATTTGAAGCCAGGGGACACTGAAGCTTTCTTT. This encodes CATSRDLKPGDTEAFF. The chain links TRBV15 to TRBJ1-1; D might be TRBD1 (6 bases). With 0 bases removed from V and 3 bases from J, the gap between germline ends came to 14 bases. Germline lookup yields CDR1 LNHNV and CDR2 YYDKDF (reference sequence). The CDR3 contains 16 residues. Full variable domain (remainder filled in from reference TRBV15 and TRBJ1-1): DAMVIQNPRYQVTQFGKPVTLSCSQTLNHNVMYWYQQKSSQAPKLLFHYYDKDFNNEADTPDNFQSRRPNTSFCFLDIRSPGLGDTAMYLCATSRDLKPGDTEAFFGQGTRLTVV.

The CDR3 DNA sequence: TGCGCCAGCAGCCAAGACGTTCGTGAAAAACTGTTTTTT. Translated: CASSQDVREKLFF. The J gene is TRBJ1-4, the V gene TRBV4-1; D is unclear. Germline CDR1 is MGHRA and CDR2 is YSYEKL. The CDR3 is made up of 13 amino acids. The ends were cut back, 0 bases at V and 7 bases at J, with 6 bases in the middle.

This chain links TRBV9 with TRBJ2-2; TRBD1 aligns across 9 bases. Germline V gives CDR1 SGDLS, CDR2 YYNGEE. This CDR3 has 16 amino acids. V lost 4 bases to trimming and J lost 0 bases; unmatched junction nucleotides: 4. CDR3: CASSPWTGANTGELFF. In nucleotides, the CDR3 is TGTGCCAGCAGCCCCTGGACAGGGGCGAACACCGGGGAGCTGTTTTTT.

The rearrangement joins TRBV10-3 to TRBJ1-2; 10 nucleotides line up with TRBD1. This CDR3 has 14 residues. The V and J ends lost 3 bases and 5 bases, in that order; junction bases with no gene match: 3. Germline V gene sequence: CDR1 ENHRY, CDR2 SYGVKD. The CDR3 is CAISDGQGVYGYTF. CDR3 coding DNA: TGTGCCATCAGTGACGGACAGGGGGTGTATGGCTACACCTTC.

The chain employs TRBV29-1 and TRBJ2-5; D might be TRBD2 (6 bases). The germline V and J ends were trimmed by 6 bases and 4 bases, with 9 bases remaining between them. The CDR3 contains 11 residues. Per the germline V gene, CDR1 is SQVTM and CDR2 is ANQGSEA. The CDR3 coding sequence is TGCAGCGTCGGGGACTCAGAGACCCAGTACTTC. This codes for CSVGDSETQYF.

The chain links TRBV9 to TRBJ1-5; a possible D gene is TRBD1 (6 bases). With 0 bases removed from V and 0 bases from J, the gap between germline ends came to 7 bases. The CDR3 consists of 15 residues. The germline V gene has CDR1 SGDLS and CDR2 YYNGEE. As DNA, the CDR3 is TGTGCCAGCAGCGTAGAGGGGGATAGCAATCAGCCCCAGCATTTT. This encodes CASSVEGDSNQPQHF.

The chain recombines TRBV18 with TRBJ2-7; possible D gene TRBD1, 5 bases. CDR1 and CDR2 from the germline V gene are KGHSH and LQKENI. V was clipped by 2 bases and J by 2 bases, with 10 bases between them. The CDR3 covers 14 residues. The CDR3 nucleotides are TGTGCCAGCTCACCAGAAAGGGGTGCCTACGAGCAGTACTTC. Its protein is CASSPERGAYEQYF.

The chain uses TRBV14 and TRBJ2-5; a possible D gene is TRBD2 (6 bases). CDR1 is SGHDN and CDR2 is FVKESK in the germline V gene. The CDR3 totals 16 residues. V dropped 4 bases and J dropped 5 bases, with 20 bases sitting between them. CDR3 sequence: CASSPLVSGGGETQYF. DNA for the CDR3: TGTGCCAGCAGCCCGTTAGTTAGCGGTGGAGGGGAGACCCAGTACTTC.

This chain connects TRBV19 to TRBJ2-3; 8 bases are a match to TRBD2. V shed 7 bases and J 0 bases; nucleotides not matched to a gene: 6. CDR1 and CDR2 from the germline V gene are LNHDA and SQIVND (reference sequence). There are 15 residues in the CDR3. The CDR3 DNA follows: TGTGCCAGTACTCCAATAGCGGGAAGCACAGATACGCAGTATTTT. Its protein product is CASTPIAGSTDTQYF. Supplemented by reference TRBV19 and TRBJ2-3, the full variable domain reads DGGITQSPKYLFRKEGQNVTLSCEQNLNHDAMYWYRQDPGQGLRLIYYSQIVNDFQKGDIAEGYSVSREKKESFPLTVTSAQKNPTAFYLCASTPIAGSTDTQYFGPGTRLTVL.

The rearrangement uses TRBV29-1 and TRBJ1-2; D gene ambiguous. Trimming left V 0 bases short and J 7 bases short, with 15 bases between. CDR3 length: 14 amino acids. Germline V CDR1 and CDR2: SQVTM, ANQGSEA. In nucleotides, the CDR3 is TGCAGCGTTGAAGAGGGCGATAAGTGGCCTGGCTACACCTTC. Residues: CSVEEGDKWPGYTF.

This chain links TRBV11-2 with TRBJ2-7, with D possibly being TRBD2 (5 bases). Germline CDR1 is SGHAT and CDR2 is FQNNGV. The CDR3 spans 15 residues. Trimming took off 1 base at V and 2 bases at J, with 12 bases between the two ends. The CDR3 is CASSLGGGYPYEQYF. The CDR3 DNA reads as TGTGCCAGCAGCTTAGGTGGAGGTTACCCCTACGAGCAGTACTTC.

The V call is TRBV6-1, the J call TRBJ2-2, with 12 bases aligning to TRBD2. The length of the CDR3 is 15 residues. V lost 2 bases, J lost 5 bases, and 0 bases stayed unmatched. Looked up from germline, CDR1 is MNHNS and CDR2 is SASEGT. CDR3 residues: CASSETSGGTGELFF. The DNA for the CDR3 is TGTGCCAGCAGTGAAACTAGCGGGGGGACCGGGGAGCTGTTTTTT.

The chain's CDR3 is CASSEWRSMNTEAFF. For the CDR3, the DNA is TGTGCCAGCAGCGAATGGCGGTCCATGAACACTGAAGCTTTCTTT. This chain uses TRBV13 with TRBJ1-1, with D hard to call. The CDR3 is 15 amino acids. Trimming left V 5 bases short and J 0 bases short, with 13 bases between. Looked up from germline, CDR1 is PRHDT and CDR2 is FYEKMQ (reference sequence).

This CDR3 reads CASSQDRAGGFYEQYF. Here the CDR3 DNA reads TGCGCCAGCAGCCAAGATAGGGCGGGGGGCTTTTACGAGCAGTACTTC. The V gene is TRBV4-1, the J gene TRBJ2-7, with TRBD2 matching 8 bases. The CDR3 sequence is 16 residues long. Germline-derived CDR1 and CDR2 are MGHRA and YSYEKL. V shed 0 bases, J shed 4 bases, and the junction held 8 bases outside the gene matches.

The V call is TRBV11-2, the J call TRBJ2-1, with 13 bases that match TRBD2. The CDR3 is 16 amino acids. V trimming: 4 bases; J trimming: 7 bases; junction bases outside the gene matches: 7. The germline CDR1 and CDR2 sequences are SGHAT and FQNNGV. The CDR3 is CASSSGLAGASNEQFF. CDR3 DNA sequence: TGTGCCAGCAGCTCCGGACTAGCGGGAGCTTCGAATGAGCAGTTCTTC. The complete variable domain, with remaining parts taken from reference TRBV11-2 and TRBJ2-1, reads EAGVAQSPRYKIIEKRQSVAFWCNPISGHATLYWYQQILGQGPKLLIQFQNNGVVDDSQLPKDRFSAERLKGVDSTLKIQPAKLEDSAVYLCASSSGLAGASNEQFFGPGTRLTVL.

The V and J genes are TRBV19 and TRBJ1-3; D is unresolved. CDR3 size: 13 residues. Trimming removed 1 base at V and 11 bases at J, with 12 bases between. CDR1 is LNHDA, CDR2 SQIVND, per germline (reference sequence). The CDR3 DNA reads TGTGCCAGTAGTATAGGACGGGGATTCGCCATATATTTT. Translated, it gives CASSIGRGFAIYF.

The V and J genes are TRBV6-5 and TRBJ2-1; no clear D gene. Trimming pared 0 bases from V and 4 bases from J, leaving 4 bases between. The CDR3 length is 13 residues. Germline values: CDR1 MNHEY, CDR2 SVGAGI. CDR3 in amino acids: CASSYSPYNEQFF. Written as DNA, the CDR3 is TGTGCCAGCAGTTACTCTCCGTACAATGAGCAGTTCTTC.

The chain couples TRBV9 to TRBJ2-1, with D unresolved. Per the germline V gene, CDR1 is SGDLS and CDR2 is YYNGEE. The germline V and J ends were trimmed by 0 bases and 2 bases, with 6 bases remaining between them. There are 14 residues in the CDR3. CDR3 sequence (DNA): TGTGCCAGCAGCGTAGCCAGTGCCTACAATGAGCAGTTCTTC. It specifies CASSVASAYNEQFF.

The CDR3 DNA is TGTGCCTGGAGGAGGGGAAAGGACAGTCGGAGCTCCTACGAGCAGTACTTC. Protein: CAWRRGKDSRSSYEQYF. The rearrangement links TRBV30 to TRBJ2-7, with TRBD1 as a possible D gene (6 bases). V lost 3 bases and J 0 bases, leaving 21 bases between the germline ends. The length of the CDR3 is 17 residues. Germline loops: CDR1 GTSNPN, CDR2 SVGIG (reference sequence).

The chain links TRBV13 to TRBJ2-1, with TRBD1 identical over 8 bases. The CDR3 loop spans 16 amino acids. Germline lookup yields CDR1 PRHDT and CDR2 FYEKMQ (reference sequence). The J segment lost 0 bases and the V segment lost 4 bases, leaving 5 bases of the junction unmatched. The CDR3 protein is CASSSGQGSSYNEQFF. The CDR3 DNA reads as TGTGCCAGCAGCTCCGGACAGGGAAGCTCCTACAATGAGCAGTTCTTC. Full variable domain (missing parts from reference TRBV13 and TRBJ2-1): AAGVIQSPRHLIKEKRETATLKCYPIPRHDTVYWYQQGPGQDPQFLISFYEKMQSDKGSIPDRFSAQQFSDYHSELNMSSLELGDSALYFCASSSGQGSSYNEQFFGPGTRLTVL.

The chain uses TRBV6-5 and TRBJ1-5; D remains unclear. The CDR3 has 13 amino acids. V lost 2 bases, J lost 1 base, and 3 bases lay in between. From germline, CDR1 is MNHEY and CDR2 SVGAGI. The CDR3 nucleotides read TGTGCCAGCAGTTACGAGAGCAATCAGCCCCAGCATTTT. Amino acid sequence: CASSYESNQPQHF.

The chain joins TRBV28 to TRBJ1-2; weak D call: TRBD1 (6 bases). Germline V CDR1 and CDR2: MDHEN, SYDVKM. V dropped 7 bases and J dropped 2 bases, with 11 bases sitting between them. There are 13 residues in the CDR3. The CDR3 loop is CASKLQGNYGYTF. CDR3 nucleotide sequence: TGTGCCAGCAAACTCCAGGGGAACTATGGCTACACCTTC.

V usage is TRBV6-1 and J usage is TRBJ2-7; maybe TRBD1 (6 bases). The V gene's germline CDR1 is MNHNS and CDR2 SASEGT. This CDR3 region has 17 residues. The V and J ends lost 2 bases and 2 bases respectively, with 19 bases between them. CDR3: CASSENEGQIKPYEQYF. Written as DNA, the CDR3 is TGTGCCAGCAGTGAAAACGAAGGACAGATTAAACCCTACGAGCAGTACTTC.

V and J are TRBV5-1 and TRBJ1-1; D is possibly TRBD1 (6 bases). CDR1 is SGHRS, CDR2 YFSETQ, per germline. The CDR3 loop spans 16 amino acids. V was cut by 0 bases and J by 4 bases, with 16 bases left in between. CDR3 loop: CASSLGAQGTGTEAFF. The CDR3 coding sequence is TGCGCCAGCAGCTTGGGGGCACAGGGAACAGGCACTGAAGCTTTCTTT.